The present T cell receptor beta chain was sequenced within a study of blood T cell repertoires in COVID-19. Study-level information: There were acute and convalescent COVID-19 samples, and they came from the United States, Italy and Spain. The cDNA or gDNA used as material had been derived from T cells, B-cell-depleted T cells, or PBMCs.

Assay used: immunoSEQ multiplex PCR; TCRdb lists only in-frame clones, some missing. Of 75,000 to 80,000 clones in the sample, 88% were seen once. The CDR3 is 11 amino acids. The J segment lost 12 bases and the V segment lost 7 bases, leaving 7 bases of the junction unmatched. This clone was found once. The chain recombines TRBV12-3 or TRBV12-4 with TRBJ1-1; 8 positions agree with TRBD1. The TCR originated in a human donor in a cohort sampled during active COVID-19. The sequenced sample was peripheral blood. CDR3 sequence reads: CASTLDRATFF. CDR3 nucleotide sequence: TGTGCCAGCACCCTGGACAGGGCAACTTTCTTT.